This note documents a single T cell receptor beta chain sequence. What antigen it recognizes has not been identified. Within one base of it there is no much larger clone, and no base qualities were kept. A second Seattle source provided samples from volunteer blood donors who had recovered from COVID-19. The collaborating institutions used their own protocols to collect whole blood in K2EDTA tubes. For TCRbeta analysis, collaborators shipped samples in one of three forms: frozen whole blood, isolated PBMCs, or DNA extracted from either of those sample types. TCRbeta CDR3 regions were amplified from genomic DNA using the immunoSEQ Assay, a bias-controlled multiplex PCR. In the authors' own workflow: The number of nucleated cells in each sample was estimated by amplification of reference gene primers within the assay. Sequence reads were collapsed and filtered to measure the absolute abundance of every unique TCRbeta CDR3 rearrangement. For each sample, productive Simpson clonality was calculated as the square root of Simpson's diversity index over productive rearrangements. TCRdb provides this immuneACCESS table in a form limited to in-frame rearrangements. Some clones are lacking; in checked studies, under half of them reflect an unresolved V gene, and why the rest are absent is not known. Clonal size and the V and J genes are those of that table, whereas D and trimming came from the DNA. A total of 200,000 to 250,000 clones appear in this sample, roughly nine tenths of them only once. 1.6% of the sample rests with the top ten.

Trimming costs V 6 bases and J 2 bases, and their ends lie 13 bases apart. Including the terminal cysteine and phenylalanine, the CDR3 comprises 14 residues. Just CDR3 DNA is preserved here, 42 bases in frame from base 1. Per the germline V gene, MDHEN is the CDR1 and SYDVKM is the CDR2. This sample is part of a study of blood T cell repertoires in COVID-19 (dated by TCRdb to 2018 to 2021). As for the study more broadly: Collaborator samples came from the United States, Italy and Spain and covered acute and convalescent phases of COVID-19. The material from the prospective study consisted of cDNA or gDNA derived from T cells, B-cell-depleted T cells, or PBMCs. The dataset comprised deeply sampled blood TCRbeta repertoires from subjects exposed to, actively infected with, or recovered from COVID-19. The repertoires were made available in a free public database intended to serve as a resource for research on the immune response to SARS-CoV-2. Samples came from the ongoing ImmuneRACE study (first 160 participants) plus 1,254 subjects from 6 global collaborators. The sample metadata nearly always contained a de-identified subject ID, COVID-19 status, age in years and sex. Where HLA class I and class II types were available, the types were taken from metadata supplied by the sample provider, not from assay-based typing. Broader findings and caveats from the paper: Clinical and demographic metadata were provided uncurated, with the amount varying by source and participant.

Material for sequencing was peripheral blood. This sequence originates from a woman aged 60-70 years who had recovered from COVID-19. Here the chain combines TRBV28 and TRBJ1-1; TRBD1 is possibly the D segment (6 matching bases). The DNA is TGTGCCAGCAGCCGGACAGACTACAACACTGAAGCTTTCTTT. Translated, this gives CASSRTDYNTEAFF.